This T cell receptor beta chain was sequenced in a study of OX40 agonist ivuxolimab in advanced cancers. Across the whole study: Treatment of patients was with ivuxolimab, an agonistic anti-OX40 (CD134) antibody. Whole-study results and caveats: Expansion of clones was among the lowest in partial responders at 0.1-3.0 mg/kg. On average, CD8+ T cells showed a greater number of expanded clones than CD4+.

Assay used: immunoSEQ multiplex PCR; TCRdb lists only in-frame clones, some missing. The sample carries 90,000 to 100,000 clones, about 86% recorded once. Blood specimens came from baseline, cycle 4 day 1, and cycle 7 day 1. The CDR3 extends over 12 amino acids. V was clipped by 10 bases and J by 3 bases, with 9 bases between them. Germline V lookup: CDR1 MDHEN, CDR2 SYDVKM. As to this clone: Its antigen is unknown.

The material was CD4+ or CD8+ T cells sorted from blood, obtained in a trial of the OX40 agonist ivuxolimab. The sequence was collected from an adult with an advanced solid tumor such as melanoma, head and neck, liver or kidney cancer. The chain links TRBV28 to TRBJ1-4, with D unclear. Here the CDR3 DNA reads TGTGCCACCCAGGTATCTAATGAAAAACTGTTTTTT. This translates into CATQVSNEKLFF.